These 19 T cell receptor beta chains share one sample of origin, sequenced in a study of response to subunit inactivated influenza vaccine. TCRdb reprocessed the RT-PCR reads with MiXCR, giving one entry per CDR3 protein. The repertoire has about 520,000 distinct CDR3 sequences, about 25% of them found once; the top ten carry 1.5% to 2%. The sample here was CD4+ T cells sorted from PBMCs, taken roughly 5 days after vaccination. The receptors were sampled from a man aged 45-60 years who received an inactivated influenza vaccine.

The chain uses TRBV5-1 and TRBJ1-6; the D is unclear. The CDR3 consists of 15 residues. The V end lost 4 bases, the J end lost 7 bases, and 15 bases lay between the germline ends. The germline CDR1 and CDR2 sequences are SGHRS and YFSETQ. The CDR3 loop is CASSARQDWNSPLHF. The CDR3 nucleotides are TGCGCCAGCAGCGCCCGGCAGGATTGGAATTCACCCCTCCACTTT.

In this sample, this clonotype turned up a few times. V usage is TRBV20-1 and J usage is TRBJ2-2; possible D gene TRBD2, 6 bases. The V end was cut by 0 bases, the J end by 13 bases, with 9 bases between. CDR3 length: 11 residues. Germline V lookup: CDR1 DFQATT, CDR2 SNEGSKA (reference sequence). The CDR3 region has the DNA TGCAGTGCTAGAGATAGGGGAGGGCTGTTTTTT. It translates to CSARDRGGLFF.

The chain has TRBV27 and TRBJ2-7, with TRBD1 matching over 8 bases. Losses at the gene ends were 6 bases for V and 2 bases for J; bases not matched to a gene: 6. The CDR3 covers 14 residues. CDR1 and CDR2 from the germline V gene are MNHEY and SMNVEV (reference sequence). The CDR3 coding sequence is TGTGCCAGCAGCAGGGGACAGGAGACCTACGAGCAGTACTTC. Its protein product is CASSRGQETYEQYF.

The chain has TRBV21-1 and TRBJ2-3; the table calls TRBD1, which could not be checked here. TRBV21-1 counts as a pseudogene. This CDR3 has 17 residues. The DNA for the CDR3 is TGTGCCAGCAGCAAAAAAGGAAGGACAGGAGTCACAGATACGCAGTATTTT. Protein: CASSKKGRTGVTDTQYF.

The CDR3 protein is CASSWGMGANTEAFF. The CDR3 bases are TGTGCCAGCAGCTGGGGGATGGGGGCGAACACTGAAGCTTTCTTT. The V call is TRBV11-2, the J call TRBJ1-1; a possible D gene is TRBD1 (6 bases). CDR1 SGHAT and CDR2 FQNNGV come from the germline V gene. Trimming pared 4 bases from V and 1 base from J, leaving 13 bases between. The length of the CDR3 is 15 residues.

This clonotype was counted only a few times. J is TRBJ2-1 and V is TRBV29-1; possible D gene TRBD2, 5 bases. With 7 bases removed from V and 0 bases from J, the gap between germline ends came to 13 bases. This CDR3 comprises 14 residues. CDR1 is SQVTM, CDR2 ANQGSEA, per germline. The chain's CDR3 is CSGSGEPSYNEQFF. CDR3 DNA: TGCAGCGGCTCCGGGGAGCCCTCCTACAATGAGCAGTTCTTC.

This clonotype turned up a few times. The chain has TRBV6-5 and TRBJ1-5; no firm D call. The CDR3 contains 13 residues. V lost 0 bases and J 7 bases, leaving 7 bases between the germline ends. Germline V lookup: CDR1 MNHEY, CDR2 SVGAGI. The CDR3 DNA reads as TGTGCCAGCAGTTACTCGGTGAGGCAGCCCCAGCATTTT. Encoded protein: CASSYSVRQPQHF.

This clonotype has more than one count but fewer than ten. The chain combines TRBV11-2 with TRBJ1-2; D uncertain. The CDR3 is made up of 12 amino acids. Germline CDR1 and CDR2: SGHAT and FQNNGV. V was trimmed by 5 bases and J by 6 bases, leaving 10 bases between them. CDR3 amino acids: CASSPYLDGYTF. CDR3 nucleotide sequence: TGTGCCAGCAGCCCCTATTTGGATGGCTACACCTTC.

The chain carries TRBV7-2 and TRBJ1-5; D is possibly TRBD1 (5 bases). The CDR3 has 13 amino acids. CDR1 is SGHTA, CDR2 FQGNSA, per germline. The V end was cut by 8 bases, the J end by 7 bases, with 15 bases between. CDR3 sequence: CASGQGGQQPQHF. CDR3 coding DNA: TGTGCCAGCGGACAAGGCGGACAACAGCCCCAGCATTTT.

This chain uses TRBV20-1 with TRBJ1-4; D possibly corresponds to TRBD1 (5 bases). The CDR3 loop spans 15 amino acids. The germline V gene encodes CDR1 DFQATT and CDR2 SNEGSKA (reference sequence). V lost 3 bases and J 3 bases, leaving 14 bases between the germline ends. CDR3 bases: TGCAGTGCTAGCCTTTGGGGGGAAGCTAATGAAAAACTGTTTTTT. Translated: CSASLWGEANEKLFF.

The rearrangement joins TRBV15 to TRBJ1-6; D not resolved. This CDR3 spans 13 amino acids. V lost 0 bases and J 7 bases, leaving 4 bases between the germline ends. Per the germline V gene, CDR1 is LNHNV and CDR2 is YYDKDF (reference sequence). The CDR3, as DNA: TGTGCCACCAGCAGAGATAAAAATTCACCCCTCCACTTT. Protein product: CATSRDKNSPLHF.

This clonotype was observed a few times. This rearrangement joins TRBV14 to TRBJ2-7; 9 bases fit TRBD1. The junction had 5 bases not matched to a gene; V was cut back by 3 bases and J by 5 bases. This CDR3 is built from 14 residues. CDR1 and CDR2 (germline): SGHDN, FVKESK. Here the CDR3 reads CASSHRTGAHEQYF. CDR3 nucleotide sequence: TGTGCCAGCAGCCATAGGACAGGGGCCCACGAGCAGTACTTC.

This rearrangement joins TRBV15 to TRBJ2-7, with a tentative D call TRBD1 (6 bases). Germline values: CDR1 LNHNV, CDR2 YYDKDF (reference sequence). The CDR3 has 15 residues. V was cut by 0 bases and J by 4 bases, with 13 bases left in between. The CDR3 coding sequence is TGTGCCACCAGCAGAGATCAGGGGAACAGGTACGAGCAGTACTTC. Its translation is CATSRDQGNRYEQYF.

This sequence joins TRBV12-3 or TRBV12-4 and TRBJ1-6; D not resolved. The V gene lost 3 bases and the J gene lost 13 bases, with 16 bases spanning the gap. The CDR3 extends over 14 amino acids. The CDR3 spells CASSFGSLRGPLHF. CDR3 bases: TGTGCCAGCAGTTTCGGCTCTCTAAGAGGTCCCCTCCACTTT.

As DNA, the CDR3 is TGCAGCGTTCCGGACAGGGTCCGAGGCTACACCTTC. It codes for CSVPDRVRGYTF. The genes are TRBV29-1 and TRBJ1-2, with 8 nucleotides matching TRBD1. CDR1 is SQVTM and CDR2 is ANQGSEA in the germline V gene. The CDR3 totals 12 residues. The ends lost 5 bases at V and 8 bases at J; junction bases unmatched: 7. Using reference TRBV29-1 and TRBJ1-2 for the parts outside the CDR3, the full variable domain is SAVISQKPSRDICQRGTSLTIQCQVDSQVTMMFWYRQQPGQSLTLIATANQGSEATYESGFVIDKFPISRPNLTFSTLTVSNMSPEDSSIYLCSVPDRVRGYTFGSGTRLTVV.

The rearrangement joins TRBV29-1 to TRBJ2-5; 7 bases match TRBD1. This CDR3 contains 14 residues. V was clipped by 4 bases and J by 5 bases; unmatched bases: 10. The germline CDR1 and CDR2 sequences are SQVTM and ANQGSEA. CDR3: CSVGGRGTTETQYF. The CDR3 DNA sequence: TGCAGCGTTGGGGGCAGGGGGACCACGGAGACCCAGTACTTC.

V gene TRBV7-2 combines with J gene TRBJ2-5; 8 bases are shared with TRBD1. Trimming cost V 5 bases and J 6 bases; bases outside gene matches: 8. This CDR3 is 14 amino acids long. Germline assignment: CDR1 SGHTA and CDR2 FQGNSA. CDR3 sequence: CASSLSTGGKTQYF. In DNA, the CDR3 is TGTGCCAGCAGCCTCAGTACAGGGGGGAAGACCCAGTACTTC.

The rearrangement uses TRBV30 and TRBJ1-3, with D unclear. Trimming cost V 8 bases and J 0 bases, with 8 bases left between them. CDR3 length: 12 residues. The germline V gene has CDR1 GTSNPN and CDR2 SVGIG (reference sequence). CDR3 DNA: TGTGCCAGTAAGAACTCTGGAAACACCATATATTTT. This codes for CASKNSGNTIYF.

This chain uses TRBV13 with TRBJ2-3; TRBD2 matches 9 bases. The CDR3 is made up of 15 amino acids. The V gene end was trimmed by 5 bases and the J gene end by 5 bases; junction bases not matched to a gene: 8. Germline V gene data show CDR1 as PRHDT and CDR2 as FYEKMQ (reference sequence). This chain's CDR3 is CASSLSGRSGDTQYF. DNA of the CDR3: TGTGCCAGCAGCCTAAGCGGGAGGAGCGGAGATACGCAGTATTTT.